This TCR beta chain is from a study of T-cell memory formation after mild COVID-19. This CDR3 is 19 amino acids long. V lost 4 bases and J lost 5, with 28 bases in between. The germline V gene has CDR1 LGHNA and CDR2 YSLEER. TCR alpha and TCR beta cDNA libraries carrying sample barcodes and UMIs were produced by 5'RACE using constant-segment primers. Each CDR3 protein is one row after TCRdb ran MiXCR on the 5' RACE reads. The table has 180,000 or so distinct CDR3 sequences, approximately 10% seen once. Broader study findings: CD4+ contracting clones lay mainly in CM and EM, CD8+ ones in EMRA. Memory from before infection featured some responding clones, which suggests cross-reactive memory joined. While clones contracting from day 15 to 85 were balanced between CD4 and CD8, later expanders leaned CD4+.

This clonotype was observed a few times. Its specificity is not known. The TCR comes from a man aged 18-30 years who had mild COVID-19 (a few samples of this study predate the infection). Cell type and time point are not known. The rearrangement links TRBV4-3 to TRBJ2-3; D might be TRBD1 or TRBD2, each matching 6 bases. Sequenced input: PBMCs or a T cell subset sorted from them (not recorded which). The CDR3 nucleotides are TGCGCCAGCAGCCGGCAATCGCCCTCGGGGGCCGGCGACGGAGATACGCAGTATTTT. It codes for CASSRQSPSGAGDGDTQYF.